This is a list of T cell receptor beta chains from one sample in a study of post-analysis software for immune sequencing data. Using its own MiXCR run on the PCR reads, TCRdb lists one record per CDR3 protein. This sample yields 600,000 to 750,000 distinct CDR3 sequences, of which 59% are seen a single time; 11% belongs to the top ten. The sample was blood. These receptor sequences come from a girl under 10 years old with multiple sclerosis. The CDR3 runs from the conserved cysteine through the conserved F or W. The D gene is left open where the match is weak. Where a row states a size, it is once, few, many or the class of an expanded clone; other rows omit it.

V: TRBV5-5
J: TRBJ1-2
D: TRBD1
size: -
DNA: TGTGCCAGCAGCTTGAGCACAGGGGGAGTAGGCTATGGCTACACCTTC
CDR3: CASSLSTGGVGYGYTF

V: TRBV7-6
J: TRBJ2-3
D: TRBD1
size: -
DNA: TGTGCCAGCAGCTTATTCGGAGGACAGGGCACAGATACGCAGTATTTT
CDR3: CASSLFGGQGTDTQYF

V: TRBV7-2
J: TRBJ1-2
D: -
size: -
DNA: TGTGCCAGCAGCTTAATAAGGGATGGCTACACCTTC
CDR3: CASSLIRDGYTF

V: TRBV12-3/TRBV12-4
J: TRBJ2-7
D: -
size: -
DNA: TGTGCCAGCAGTATCAGAGGAGGAACCTACGAGCAGTACTTC
CDR3: CASSIRGGTYEQYF

V: TRBV27
J: TRBJ2-3
D: TRBD1
size: -
DNA: TGTGCCAGCGGGACAGTCGGCACAGATACGCAGTATTTT
CDR3: CASGTVGTDTQYF

V: TRBV7-2
J: TRBJ2-4
D: TRBD1
size: -
DNA: TGTGCCAGCAGCTTAGCGACAGGGAAAAACATTCAGTACTTC
CDR3: CASSLATGKNIQYF

V: TRBV12-3/TRBV12-4
J: TRBJ2-7
D: -
size: -
DNA: TGTGCCAGCAGTTTAATCCTCGGCGAGCAGTACTTC
CDR3: CASSLILGEQYF

V: TRBV6-1
J: TRBJ2-3
D: -
size: -
DNA: TGTGCCAGCAGTGGGGGAGAAAGCACAGATACGCAGTATTTT
CDR3: CASSGGESTDTQYF

V: TRBV6-1
J: TRBJ2-1
D: -
size: -
DNA: TGTGCCAGCAGTGAATGGAGGGGTGGTGAGCAGTTCTTC
CDR3: CASSEWRGGEQFF

V: TRBV6-2/TRBV6-3
J: TRBJ2-7
D: -
size: -
DNA: TGTGCCAGCACCCATGGAATGAACTACGAGCAGTACTTC
CDR3: CASTHGMNYEQYF

V: TRBV7-2
J: TRBJ2-1
D: TRBD2
size: -
DNA: TGTGCCAGCAGCTCCGTTCTAGCGGGGGGGTCCAATGAGCAGTTCTTC
CDR3: CASSSVLAGGSNEQFF

V: TRBV29-1
J: TRBJ2-7
D: TRBD1
size: few
DNA: TGCAGCGTCACCTGGACAGGGGAGTACGAGCAGTACTTC
CDR3: CSVTWTGEYEQYF

V: TRBV19
J: TRBJ2-7
D: TRBD2
size: -
DNA: TGTGCCAGTAGTATAAAGCGGGAGGGGTCCTACGAGCAGTACTTC
CDR3: CASSIKREGSYEQYF

V: TRBV6-6
J: TRBJ1-1
D: TRBD1
size: -
DNA: TGTGCCAGCAGTGATGGGACAGGGTTAACTGAAGCTTTCTTT
CDR3: CASSDGTGLTEAFF

V: TRBV6-1
J: TRBJ2-3
D: TRBD1
size: -
DNA: TGTGCCAGCAGTGCACACAGGGGAGATACGCAGTATTTT
CDR3: CASSAHRGDTQYF

V: TRBV6-5
J: TRBJ2-1
D: TRBD1
size: -
DNA: TGTGCCAGCAGTTACGCCAGGGGGCGGGATGAGCAGTTCTTC
CDR3: CASSYARGRDEQFF

V: TRBV20-1
J: TRBJ2-1
D: -
size: -
DNA: TGCAGTGCCGTCCACCGGGACTCTACCGCGGCCCAGTTCTTC
CDR3: CSAVHRDSTAAQFF

V: TRBV20-1
J: TRBJ2-1
D: -
size: -
DNA: TGCAGTGCCGCAGACCCACGGGGCTCCTACAATGAGCAGTTCTTC
CDR3: CSAADPRGSYNEQFF

V: TRBV15
J: TRBJ2-5
D: TRBD1
size: -
DNA: TGTGCCACCAGCAGAGGGCCTCCTTCGGGACAGGTTGACCAAGAGACCCAGTACTTC
CDR3: CATSRGPPSGQVDQETQYF

V: TRBV25-1
J: TRBJ2-5
D: -
size: -
DNA: TGTGCCAGCAGTGATTGGGATAGCCAAGAGACCCAGTACTTC
CDR3: CASSDWDSQETQYF

V: TRBV7-2
J: TRBJ1-4
D: -
size: -
DNA: TGTGCCAGCAGCTCCTACACTGGGGCTAATGAAAAACTGTTTTTT
CDR3: CASSSYTGANEKLFF

V: TRBV7-6
J: TRBJ2-7
D: -
size: few
DNA: TGTGCCAGCAGCCCCCCTGGGGCCCTGGAGCAGTACTTC
CDR3: CASSPPGALEQYF

V: TRBV5-5
J: TRBJ2-7
D: TRBD1
size: few
DNA: TGTGCCAGCAGCTTGGGTATTCCGGGACAGGCCTCGTGGCAGTACTTC
CDR3: CASSLGIPGQASWQYF

V: TRBV18
J: TRBJ2-1
D: -
size: -
DNA: TGTGCCAGCTCACCATTAATAGGGGGGTCATACAATGAGCAGTTCTTC
CDR3: CASSPLIGGSYNEQFF

V: TRBV12-3/TRBV12-4
J: TRBJ2-7
D: TRBD1
size: -
DNA: TGTGCCAGCAGCACCGGGACAGGGGCCTACGAGCAGTACTTC
CDR3: CASSTGTGAYEQYF

V: TRBV7-8
J: TRBJ2-5
D: -
size: -
DNA: TGTGCCAGCAGCTTATTTCCAGAGTCCTACGAGACCCAGTACTTC
CDR3: CASSLFPESYETQYF

V: TRBV6-5
J: TRBJ2-1
D: -
size: -
DNA: TGTGCCAGCAGTTACTCTCCGGGACTTCACAATGAGCAGTTCTTC
CDR3: CASSYSPGLHNEQFF

V: TRBV5-1
J: TRBJ1-1
D: -
size: -
DNA: TGCGCCAGCAGCTTTACGGCAGAGGCTGAAGCTTTCTTT
CDR3: CASSFTAEAEAFF

V: TRBV12-3/TRBV12-4
J: TRBJ2-7
D: TRBD1
size: -
DNA: TGTGCCAGCAGTTGGGACAGGGGGCGCGAGCAGTACTTC
CDR3: CASSWDRGREQYF

V: TRBV7-2
J: TRBJ2-5
D: TRBD2
size: few
DNA: TGTGCCAGCAGCTTTGTTAGGGCTAGCGGGGGGGTTCCAGAGACCCAGTACTTC
CDR3: CASSFVRASGGVPETQYF

V: TRBV7-6
J: TRBJ2-7
D: -
size: -
DNA: TGTGCCAGCAGCACCCAGGGCGGGGTTTCCTACGAGCAGTACTTC
CDR3: CASSTQGGVSYEQYF

V: TRBV5-1
J: TRBJ1-1
D: -
size: -
DNA: TGCGCCAGCCTGCGGGACACCAACACTGAAGCTTTCTTT
CDR3: CASLRDTNTEAFF

V: TRBV20-1
J: TRBJ2-7
D: -
size: -
DNA: TGCAGTGTACGACGGGGGACCTACGAGCAGTACTTC
CDR3: CSVRRGTYEQYF

V: TRBV27
J: TRBJ2-3
D: TRBD1
size: few
DNA: TGTGCCAGCCATGCCGGGACAGGGGGACCAGATACGCAGTATTTT
CDR3: CASHAGTGGPDTQYF

V: TRBV6-6
J: TRBJ2-5
D: -
size: few
DNA: TGTGCCAGCAGTTCTAACAGAAACCAGGGAGAGACCCAGTACTTC
CDR3: CASSSNRNQGETQYF